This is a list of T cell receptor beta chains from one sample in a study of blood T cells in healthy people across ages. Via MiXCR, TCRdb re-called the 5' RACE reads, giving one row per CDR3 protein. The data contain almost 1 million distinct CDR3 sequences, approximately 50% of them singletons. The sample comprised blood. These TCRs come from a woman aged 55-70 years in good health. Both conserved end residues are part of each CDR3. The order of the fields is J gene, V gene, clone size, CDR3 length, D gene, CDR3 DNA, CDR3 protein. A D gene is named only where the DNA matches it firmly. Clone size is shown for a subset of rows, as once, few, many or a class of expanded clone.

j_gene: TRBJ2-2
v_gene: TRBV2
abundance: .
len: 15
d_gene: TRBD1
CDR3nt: TGTGCCAGCAAGGGACAGACGGGTGGCCCCGGGGAGCTGTTTTTT
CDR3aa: CASKGQTGGPGELFF

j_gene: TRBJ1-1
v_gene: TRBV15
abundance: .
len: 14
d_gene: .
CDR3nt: TGTGCCACCAGCAGAGATGGCGCGAACACTGAAGCTTTCTTT
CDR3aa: CATSRDGANTEAFF

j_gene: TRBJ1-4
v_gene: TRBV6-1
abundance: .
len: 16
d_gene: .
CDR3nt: TGTGCCAGCAGTGACCCCCCAGGCGGCTATCCTGAAAAACTGTTTTTT
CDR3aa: CASSDPPGGYPEKLFF

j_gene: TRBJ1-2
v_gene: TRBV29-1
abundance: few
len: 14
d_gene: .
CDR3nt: TGCAGCGTTGGGCCGGGGCGGATTAACTATGGCTACACCTTC
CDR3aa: CSVGPGRINYGYTF

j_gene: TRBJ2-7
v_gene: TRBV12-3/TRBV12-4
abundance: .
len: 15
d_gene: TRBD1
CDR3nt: TGTGCCAGCAGTTTAGCGGGACAGGGGAGTTCCGAGCAGTACTTC
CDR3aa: CASSLAGQGSSEQYF

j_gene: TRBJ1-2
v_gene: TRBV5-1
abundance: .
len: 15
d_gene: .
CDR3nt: TGCGCCAGCAGCTTTGCCTCAGACCCTCGGTATGGCTACACCTTC
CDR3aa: CASSFASDPRYGYTF

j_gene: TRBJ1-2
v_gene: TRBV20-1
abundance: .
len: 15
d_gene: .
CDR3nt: TGCAGTGCTAGATGGGACGGACCGATCGGCTATGGCTACACCTTC
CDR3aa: CSARWDGPIGYGYTF

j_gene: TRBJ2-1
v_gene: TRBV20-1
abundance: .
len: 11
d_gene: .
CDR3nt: TGCAGTGCTAGTAATGGTTATGAGCAGTTCTTC
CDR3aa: CSASNGYEQFF

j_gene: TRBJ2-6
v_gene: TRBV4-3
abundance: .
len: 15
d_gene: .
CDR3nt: TGCGCCAGCAGCCCAGGGCGCTCTGGGGCCAACGTCCTGACTTTC
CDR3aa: CASSPGRSGANVLTF

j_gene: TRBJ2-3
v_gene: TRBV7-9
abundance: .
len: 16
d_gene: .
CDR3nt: TGTGCCAGCAGCTCCCCCGGGATTCCAAGGCCAGATACGCAGTATTTT
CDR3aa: CASSSPGIPRPDTQYF

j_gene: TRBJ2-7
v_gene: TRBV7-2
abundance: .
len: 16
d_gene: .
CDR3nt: TGTGCCAGCAGCCCAGGGGCGGGACAGAGCTCCTACGAGCAGTACTTC
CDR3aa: CASSPGAGQSSYEQYF

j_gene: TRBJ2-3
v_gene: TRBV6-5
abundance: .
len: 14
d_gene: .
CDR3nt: TGTGCCAGCAGTTACGGGGCTCGCACAGATACGCAGTATTTT
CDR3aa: CASSYGARTDTQYF

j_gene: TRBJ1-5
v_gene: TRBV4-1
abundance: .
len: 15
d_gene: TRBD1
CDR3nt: TGCGCCAGCAGCCGAGACGACAGGGCGGTCCAGCCCCAGCATTTT
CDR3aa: CASSRDDRAVQPQHF

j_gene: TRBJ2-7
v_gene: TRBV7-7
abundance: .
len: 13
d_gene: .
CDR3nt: TGTGCCAGCAGCCGTGACCGCCTCGGGGAGCAGTACTTC
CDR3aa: CASSRDRLGEQYF

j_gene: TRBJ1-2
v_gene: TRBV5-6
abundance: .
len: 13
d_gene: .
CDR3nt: TGTGCCAGCAGCTTTGCCGCAGGGAATGGCTACACCTTC
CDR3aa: CASSFAAGNGYTF

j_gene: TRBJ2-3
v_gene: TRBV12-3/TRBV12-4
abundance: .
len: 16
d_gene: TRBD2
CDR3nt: TGTGCCAGCGGGAAAAATAGCGGGAGGGCTACAGATACGCAGTATTTT
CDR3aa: CASGKNSGRATDTQYF

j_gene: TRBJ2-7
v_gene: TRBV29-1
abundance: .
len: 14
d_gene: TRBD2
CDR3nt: TGCAGCGTAATCGGGACTAGCGTTATTTACGAGCAGTACTTC
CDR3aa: CSVIGTSVIYEQYF

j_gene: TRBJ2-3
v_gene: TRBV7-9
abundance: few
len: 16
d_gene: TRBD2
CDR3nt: TGTGCCAGCAGCCCAGCTAGCGGGAGTAGTTCAGATACGCAGTATTTT
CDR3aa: CASSPASGSSSDTQYF

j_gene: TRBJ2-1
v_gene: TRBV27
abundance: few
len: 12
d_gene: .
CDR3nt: TGTGCCAGCGGCTTGGCCTACAATGAGCAGTTCTTC
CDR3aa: CASGLAYNEQFF

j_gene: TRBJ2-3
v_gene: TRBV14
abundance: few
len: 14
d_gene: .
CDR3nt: TGTGCCAGCAGCCAAGAATCTGGGAGAGATACGCAGTATTTT
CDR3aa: CASSQESGRDTQYF

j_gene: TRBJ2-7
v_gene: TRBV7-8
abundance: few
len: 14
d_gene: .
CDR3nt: TGTGCCAGCGGACCTTCGATTAGTGTCTACGAGCAGTACTTC
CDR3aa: CASGPSISVYEQYF

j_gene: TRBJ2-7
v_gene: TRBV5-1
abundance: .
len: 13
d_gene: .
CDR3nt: TGCGCCAGCAGCGGCCTCGGGAACGTCGAGCAGTACTTC
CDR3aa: CASSGLGNVEQYF

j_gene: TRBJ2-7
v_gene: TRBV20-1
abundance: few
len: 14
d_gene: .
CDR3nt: TGCAGTGCTAGAGACCGGGACATAGCCTACGAGCAGTACTTC
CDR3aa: CSARDRDIAYEQYF

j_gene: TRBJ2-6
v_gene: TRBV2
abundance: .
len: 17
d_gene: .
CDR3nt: TGTGCCAGCAGTGAGGACAGCCAGTCCTCTGGGGCCAACGTCCTGACTTTC
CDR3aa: CASSEDSQSSGANVLTF

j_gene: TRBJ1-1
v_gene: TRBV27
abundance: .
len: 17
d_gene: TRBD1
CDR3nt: TGTGCCAGCAGTTATTCCGGGACAGGGTTTATGAACACTGAAGCTTTCTTT
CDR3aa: CASSYSGTGFMNTEAFF

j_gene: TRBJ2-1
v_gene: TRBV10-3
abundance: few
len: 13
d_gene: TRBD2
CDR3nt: TGTGCCACGAGCGGGAGCGACTACAATGAGCAGTTCTTC
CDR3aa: CATSGSDYNEQFF